This TCR beta chain was recovered during a study of sequential checkpoint blockade in melanoma. Generated by immunoSEQ multiplex PCR, the TCRdb table keeps only in-frame clones and is missing some. The sample contains roughly 20,000 clones, approximately 82% of which appear only once. CDR1 and CDR2 (germline): SEHNR, FQNEAQ (reference sequence). Between the trimmed V and J ends, which lost 6 bases and 7 bases, there was a span of 12 bases. This CDR3 comprises 12 residues. Specified treatment: randomized to nivolumab then ipilimumab (arm A) or the reverse (arm B). No patient had prior DNA-damaging chemotherapy.

V usage is TRBV7-9 and J usage is TRBJ1-2; weak D call: TRBD1 (5 bases). Sequencing used CD8+ T cells sorted from blood (inferred from file names), obtained from a patient given nivolumab and ipilimumab in sequence. The clonotype comes from a human donor with melanoma. The CDR3 here is CASSPQGSGYTF. In nucleotides, the CDR3 is TGTGCCAGCAGTCCTCAGGGCAGTGGCTACACCTTC.